The entry below gives a single T cell receptor (beta chain) sequence along with its context. Antigen: not known. There are 16 residues in the CDR3. V lost 6 bases, J lost 7 bases, and 14 bases stayed unmatched. Germline V gives CDR1 SGHRS, CDR2 YFSETQ. These data belong to a study of cytomegalovirus exposure and HLA in healthy donors. 60 Vbeta and 13 Jbeta primers were used in PCR. Assay used: immunoSEQ multiplex PCR; TCRdb lists only in-frame clones, some missing. The data contain about 110,000 clones, just over 75% of them singletons. Study-wide findings and caveats: With later analysis, a missense DCLRE1C variant became linked to TCR beta V- and J-gene trimming. Earlier analysis found most TCR beta V segments productive about 87% or about 30% of the time.

The clonotype was recovered from a man aged 25-45 years in good health and CMV-seropositive. The chain is built from TRBV5-1 and TRBJ2-2, with TRBD2 matching 8 bases. The sample comprised PBMCs. The CDR3 DNA reads as TGCGCCAGCACCCCAACTAGCGGCTTATCTGGCGGGGAGCTGTTTTTT. Its translation: CASTPTSGLSGGELFF.